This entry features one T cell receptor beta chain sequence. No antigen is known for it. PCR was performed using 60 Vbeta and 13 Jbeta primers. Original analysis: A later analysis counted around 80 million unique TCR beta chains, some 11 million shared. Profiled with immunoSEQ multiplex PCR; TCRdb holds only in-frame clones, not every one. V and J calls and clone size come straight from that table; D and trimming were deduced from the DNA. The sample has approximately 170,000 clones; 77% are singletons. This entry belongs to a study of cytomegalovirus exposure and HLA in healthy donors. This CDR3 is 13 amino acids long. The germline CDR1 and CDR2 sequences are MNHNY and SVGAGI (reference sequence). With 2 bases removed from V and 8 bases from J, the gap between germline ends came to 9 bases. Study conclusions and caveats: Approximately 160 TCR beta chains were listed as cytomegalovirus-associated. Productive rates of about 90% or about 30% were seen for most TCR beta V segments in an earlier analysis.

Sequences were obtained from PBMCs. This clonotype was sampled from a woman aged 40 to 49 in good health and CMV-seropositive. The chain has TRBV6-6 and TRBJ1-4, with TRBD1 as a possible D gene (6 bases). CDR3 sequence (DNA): TGTGCCAGCAGTTACACAGGGAGAGAAAAACTGTTTTTT. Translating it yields CASSYTGREKLFF.